This passage covers 28 T cell receptor beta chains from one sample sequenced in a study of blood T cell repertoires in COVID-19. Assay: immunoSEQ multiplex PCR; the TCRdb copy retains only in-frame clones and omits some. This table holds about 210,000 clones, roughly 83% found once. Sample: PBMCs or T cells enriched from blood (not recorded which). The source is a man aged 40-49 years with acute COVID-19.

This clone was seen a few times. The chain is built from TRBV19 and TRBJ2-1, with TRBD2 as a possible D gene (5 bases). Trimming took off 0 bases at V and 0 bases at J, with 6 bases between the two ends. Germline V lookup: CDR1 LNHDA, CDR2 SQIVND (reference sequence). There are 15 residues in the CDR3. The DNA for the CDR3 is TGTGCCAGTAGTATAGAAGGGAGCTCCTACAATGAGCAGTTCTTC. It specifies CASSIEGSSYNEQFF.

This chain connects TRBV6-9 to TRBJ1-1; D is ambiguous. The CDR3 consists of 11 residues. The V end was cut by 6 bases, the J end by 9 bases, with 11 bases between. Germline V CDR1 and CDR2: MNHGY, SVAAGI. The CDR3 protein is CASSHSGQAFF. CDR3 DNA: TGTGCCAGCAGCCACAGTGGTCAAGCTTTCTTT.

This chain joins TRBV11-2 and TRBJ1-3; maybe TRBD1 (5 bases). CDR3 length: 14 residues. Trimming cost V 3 bases and J 3 bases, with 9 bases left between them. CDR1 and CDR2 (germline): SGHAT, FQNNGV. The CDR3 coding sequence is TGTGCCAGCAGCTTTGGACACAGTGGAAACACCATATATTTT. Protein: CASSFGHSGNTIYF.

The chain links TRBV19 to TRBJ1-2, with D hard to call. Germline CDR1 LNHDA, CDR2 SQIVND (reference sequence). Trimming left V 7 bases short and J 8 bases short, with 11 bases between. The CDR3 contains 11 residues. Written as DNA, the CDR3 is TGTGCCAGTACCCCCGGCGGGGGCTACACCTTC. Protein sequence: CASTPGGGYTF.

This clone appeared a few times. V usage is TRBV29-1 and J usage is TRBJ2-2; D not certain. From germline, CDR1 is SQVTM and CDR2 ANQGSEA. V lost 3 bases and J lost 6, with 5 bases in between. The CDR3 spans 11 residues. The CDR3 loop is CSVEGSGELFF. The CDR3, as DNA: TGCAGCGTTGAGGGCTCCGGGGAGCTGTTTTTT.

The rearrangement joins TRBV7-2 to TRBJ2-2, with D possibly being TRBD2 (5 bases). The length of the CDR3 is 11 residues. V was pared by 5 bases and J by 8 bases, with 6 bases between. CDR1 and CDR2 (germline): SGHTA, FQGNSA. CDR3 in amino acids: CASSPGGELFF. Written as DNA, the CDR3 is TGTGCCAGCAGCCCGGGGGGGGAGCTGTTTTTT.

The chain uses TRBV28 and TRBJ2-1; possible D gene TRBD1, 6 bases. CDR3 length equals 16 residues. Germline lookup yields CDR1 MDHEN and CDR2 SYDVKM. The germline V and J ends were trimmed by 5 bases and 5 bases, with 19 bases remaining between them. CDR3: CASSPPPGQYHNEQFF. CDR3 DNA: TGTGCCAGCAGTCCTCCCCCGGGACAATATCACAATGAGCAGTTCTTC.

This clone was counted a few times. The V and J genes are TRBV5-1 and TRBJ2-3; no clear D. Looked up from germline, CDR1 is SGHRS and CDR2 is YFSETQ. This CDR3 has 15 amino acids. With 3 bases removed from V and 3 bases from J, the gap between germline ends came to 14 bases. This chain's CDR3 is CASSYRGQPTDTQYF. CDR3 DNA sequence: TGCGCCAGCAGCTATCGCGGCCAGCCTACAGATACGCAGTATTTT.

The table lists this clone with a few counts. The chain links TRBV7-8 to TRBJ2-7; 10 bases match TRBD2. Germline loops: CDR1 SGHVS, CDR2 FQNEAQ. J lost 2 bases, V lost 3 bases, and 4 bases had no gene match. The CDR3 is made up of 15 amino acids. This CDR3 reads CASSFSGRLTYEQYF. In DNA form, the CDR3 reads TGTGCCAGCAGCTTTAGCGGGAGGCTTACCTACGAGCAGTACTTC.

This chain connects TRBV6-6 to TRBJ2-1; TRBD1 matches at 8 bases. Germline CDR1 reads MNHNY; CDR2 reads SVGAGI (reference sequence). Trimming removed 6 bases from V and 8 bases from J; junction bases left unmatched: 12. This CDR3 spans 15 amino acids. CDR3 DNA: TGTGCCAGCAGCCCCCGTGCGGACAGGGTGTATGAGCAGTTCTTC. This encodes CASSPRADRVYEQFF.

This clone was counted once. The chain carries TRBV24-1 and TRBJ2-1; no firm D call. Germline V gene data show CDR1 as KGHDR and CDR2 as SFDVKD. The CDR3 length is 13 residues. The germline V and J ends were trimmed by 6 bases and 4 bases, with 9 bases remaining between them. The CDR3 DNA sequence: TGTGCCACCAGTAGATCTATTTACAATGAGCAGTTCTTC. Its translation is CATSRSIYNEQFF.

CDR3 bases: TGTGCCAGCAGCTTAGGGAGGGGACAGGCTGGAAACACCATATATTTT. This translates into CASSLGRGQAGNTIYF. This chain uses TRBV7-6 with TRBJ1-3; 8 nucleotides match TRBD1. The V gene's germline CDR1 is SGHVS and CDR2 FNYEAQ. CDR3 size: 16 residues. After removal of 1 base from V and 2 bases from J, the junction contained 4 bases not matched to a gene. Full variable domain (remainder filled in from reference TRBV7-6 and TRBJ1-3): GAGVSQSPRYKVTKRGQDVALRCDPISGHVSLYWYRQALGQGPEFLTYFNYEAQQDKSGLPNDRFSAERPEGSISTLTIQRTEQRDSAMYRCASSLGRGQAGNTIYFGEGSWLTVV.

The CDR3 DNA follows: TGTGCCAGCAGTTACAGGGGCGGCGGGGAGCTGTTTTTT. Its translation is CASSYRGGGELFF. V usage is TRBV12-3 or TRBV12-4 and J usage is TRBJ2-2, with 7 bases lining up with TRBD1. This CDR3 has 13 amino acids. V dropped 4 bases and J dropped 7; count of bases not matched to a gene: 3.

V usage is TRBV28 and J usage is TRBJ2-7; 8 nucleotides agree with TRBD1. Trimming took 6 bases from V and 2 from J; bases not matched to a gene: 18. Germline lookup yields CDR1 MDHEN and CDR2 SYDVKM. The CDR3 sequence is 18 residues long. The CDR3 region has the DNA TGTGCCAGCAGCCCACCCCCTCGGTGGGGACAGGTAGCCTACGAGCAGTACTTC. It translates to CASSPPPRWGQVAYEQYF.

The chain recombines TRBV19 with TRBJ2-2; 7 bases are shared with TRBD2. With V trimmed by 7 bases and J by 6 bases, 14 bases remained unmatched. The CDR3 runs to 16 residues. The germline V gene encodes CDR1 LNHDA and CDR2 SQIVND (reference sequence). CDR3 region: CASTASGRLNPGELFF. CDR3 coding DNA: TGTGCCAGTACGGCTAGCGGTAGACTCAACCCCGGGGAGCTGTTTTTT.

The rearrangement joins TRBV12-5 to TRBJ2-1, with D possibly matching TRBD2 (5 bases). The germline gives CDR1 LGHNT, CDR2 FRNRAP. The CDR3 is made up of 13 amino acids. The V end lost 3 bases, the J end lost 3 bases, and 6 bases lay between the germline ends. CDR3 amino acids: CASGFAGYNEQFF. For the CDR3, the DNA is TGTGCTAGTGGTTTTGCGGGCTACAATGAGCAGTTCTTC.

The gene calls are TRBV27 and TRBJ2-7; perhaps TRBD1 as D (6 bases). Trimming pared 6 bases from V and 1 base from J, leaving 13 bases between. The CDR3 runs 14 residues. Germline V gene sequence: CDR1 MNHEY, CDR2 SMNVEV (reference sequence). The CDR3 loop reads CASSMAGTSYEQYF. CDR3 coding DNA: TGTGCCAGCAGCATGGCAGGGACATCCTACGAGCAGTACTTC.

The chain joins TRBV19 to TRBJ2-7; D remains ambiguous. CDR3 length: 13 residues. Between the trimmed V and J ends, which lost 6 bases and 2 bases, there was a span of 11 bases. Looked up from germline, CDR1 is LNHDA and CDR2 is SQIVND (reference sequence). The DNA of the CDR3 is TGTGCCAGTAGGAACGAACTGACCTACGAGCAGTACTTC. This encodes CASRNELTYEQYF.

This chain joins TRBV19 and TRBJ2-1; possible D gene TRBD1, 6 bases. Germline CDR1 and CDR2: LNHDA and SQIVND (reference sequence). This CDR3 contains 15 residues. V shed 3 bases and J shed 0 bases, with 9 bases lying between them. The CDR3: CASSISGDSYNEQFF. CDR3 in DNA: TGTGCCAGTAGTATTTCAGGGGACTCCTACAATGAGCAGTTCTTC.

The chain employs TRBV19 and TRBJ1-5, with 9 bases identical to TRBD1. J gave up 0 bases and V 6 bases, and 9 bases lay outside the gene matches. The V gene's germline CDR1 is LNHDA and CDR2 SQIVND (reference sequence). This CDR3 is built from 17 residues. The CDR3 reads CASRHPGQGYSNQPQHF. The CDR3 DNA reads as TGTGCCAGTAGACATCCGGGACAGGGTTATAGCAATCAGCCCCAGCATTTT.

The J gene is TRBJ2-4, the V gene TRBV7-9; 7 bases map to TRBD1. The germline gives CDR1 SEHNR, CDR2 FQNEAQ (reference sequence). V was clipped by 10 bases and J by 9 bases; unmatched bases: 9. The CDR3 consists of 12 residues. CDR3 protein: CAIKGAIGIQYF. The CDR3 DNA follows: TGTGCCATAAAGGGGGCAATCGGCATTCAGTACTTC.

V is TRBV9 and J is TRBJ2-3; maybe TRBD2 (6 bases). V lost 0 bases, J lost 6 bases, and 11 bases lay in between. The CDR3 has 14 amino acids. Germline V gene data show CDR1 as SGDLS and CDR2 as YYNGEE. The CDR3 reads CASSVDGAGDTQYF. CDR3 in DNA: TGTGCCAGCAGCGTAGACGGGGCGGGGGATACGCAGTATTTT.

V and J are TRBV28 and TRBJ2-2; a possible D gene is TRBD1 (6 bases). The germline gives CDR1 MDHEN, CDR2 SYDVKM. The CDR3 contains 14 residues. V lost 6 bases and J 4 bases, leaving 12 bases between the germline ends. CDR3 loop: CASRQQGGTGELFF. The CDR3 DNA is TGTGCCAGCAGGCAACAGGGCGGCACCGGGGAGCTGTTTTTT.

The rearrangement uses TRBV2 and TRBJ2-7, with TRBD1 as a possible D gene (8 bases). The CDR3 has 15 amino acids. Trimming removed 4 bases from V and 7 bases from J, with 20 bases in between. Germline V gene sequence: CDR1 SNHLY, CDR2 FYNNEI. This CDR3 is CASSGEGTGLKEQYF. Here the CDR3 DNA reads TGTGCCAGCAGTGGGGAGGGGACAGGACTTAAAGAGCAGTACTTC. Full variable domain (missing parts from reference TRBV2 and TRBJ2-7): EPEVTQTPSHQVTQMGQEVILRCVPISNHLYFYWYRQILGQKVEFLVSFYNNEISEKSEIFDDQFSVERPDGSNFTLKIRSTKLEDSAMYFCASSGEGTGLKEQYFGPGTRLTVT.

The CDR3 is CASSFSYRDTEAFF. CDR3 bases: TGTGCCAGCAGCTTTTCGTACAGGGACACTGAAGCTTTCTTT. The chain uses TRBV7-9 and TRBJ1-1; perhaps TRBD1 as D (6 bases). Germline CDR1 and CDR2: SEHNR and FQNEAQ (reference sequence). The CDR3 is made up of 14 amino acids. V lost 3 bases and J lost 3, with 11 bases in between.

The chain recombines TRBV7-9 with TRBJ2-5; maybe TRBD2 (6 bases). The germline gives CDR1 SEHNR, CDR2 FQNEAQ (reference sequence). The CDR3 is 16 residues long. The V end was cut by 7 bases, the J end by 4 bases, with 22 bases between. CDR3 loop: CASTLIRSLALETQYF. In DNA, the CDR3 is TGTGCCAGCACCCTCATCCGTTCACTAGCCCTAGAGACCCAGTACTTC.

The chain joins TRBV3-1 (or the pseudogene TRBV3-2) to TRBJ1-4; D is perhaps TRBD1 (5 bases). Germline values: CDR1 LGHDT, CDR2 YNNKEL (reference sequence). This CDR3 comprises 16 residues. Trimming shortened V by 0 bases and J by 6 bases, and 14 bases separated the two germline ends. The CDR3 loop reads CASSQEFSGLDEKLFF. In DNA, the CDR3 is TGTGCCAGCAGCCAAGAATTTTCAGGGCTGGATGAAAAACTGTTTTTT.

The gene calls are TRBV19 and TRBJ1-5; TRBD1 agrees at 12 bases. Trimming cost V 5 bases and J 5 bases; bases outside gene matches: 1. Per the germline V gene, CDR1 is LNHDA and CDR2 is SQIVND (reference sequence). The CDR3 extends over 14 amino acids. CDR3 sequence reads: CASSGTGGYQPQHF. CDR3 bases: TGTGCCAGTAGTGGGACAGGGGGCTATCAGCCCCAGCATTTT.